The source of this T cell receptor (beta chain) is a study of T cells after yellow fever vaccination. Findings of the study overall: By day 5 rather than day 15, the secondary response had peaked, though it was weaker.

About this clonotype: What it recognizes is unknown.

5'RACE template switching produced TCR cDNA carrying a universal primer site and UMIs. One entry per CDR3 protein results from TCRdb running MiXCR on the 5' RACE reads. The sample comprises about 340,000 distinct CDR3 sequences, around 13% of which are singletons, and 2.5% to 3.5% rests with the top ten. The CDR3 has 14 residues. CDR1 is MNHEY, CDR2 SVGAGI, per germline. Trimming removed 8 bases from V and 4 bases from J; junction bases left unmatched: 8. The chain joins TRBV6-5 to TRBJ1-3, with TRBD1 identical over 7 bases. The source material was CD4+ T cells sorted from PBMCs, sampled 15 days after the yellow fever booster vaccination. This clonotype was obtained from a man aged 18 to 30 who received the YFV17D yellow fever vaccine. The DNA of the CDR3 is TGTGCCAGCCAACAGGGGCTCGGGGGAAACACCATATATTTT. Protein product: CASQQGLGGNTIYF.